These 30 T cell receptor beta chains came from one sample sequenced in a study of lymphopenia after photon versus proton radiotherapy. Repertoires were generated with immunoSEQ multiplex PCR, while TCRdb's copy carries only in-frame clones and drops some. The sample carries 75,000 or so clones, about 83% recorded once. The specimen comprised peripheral blood, sampled from a patient treated with proton-based radiotherapy. The source of these receptors is a man in his 60s with pancreatic cancer.

The chain is built from TRBV11-1 and TRBJ2-7; D possibly corresponds to TRBD2 (6 bases). From germline, CDR1 is SGHAT and CDR2 FQDESV (reference sequence). The germline V and J ends were trimmed by 4 bases and 6 bases, with 19 bases remaining between them. This CDR3 has 15 residues. CDR3: CASSYTGLSSREQYF. In DNA, the CDR3 is TGTGCCAGCAGCTACACGGGACTCTCGTCTCGCGAGCAGTACTTC. Drawing the rest from reference TRBV11-1 and TRBJ2-7, the complete variable domain is EAEVAQSPRYKITEKSQAVAFWCDPISGHATLYWYRQILGQGPELLVQFQDESVVDDSQLPKDRFSAERLKGVDSTLKIQPAELGDSAMYLCASSYTGLSSREQYFGPGTRLTVT.

The chain has TRBV27 and TRBJ2-7; 9 positions match TRBD1. The CDR3 is 14 amino acids. Looked up from germline, CDR1 is MNHEY and CDR2 is SMNVEV (reference sequence). Unmatched junction bases numbered 8, after V lost 6 bases and J lost 5 bases. The CDR3 DNA is TGTGCCAGCAGGCGGACAGGGGCGTTCGACGAGCAGTACTTC. Protein product: CASRRTGAFDEQYF.

V gene TRBV7-2 combines with J gene TRBJ2-7, with D perhaps matching TRBD2 (5 bases). With 5 bases removed from V and 3 bases from J, the gap between germline ends came to 20 bases. CDR1 and CDR2 (germline): SGHTA, FQGNSA. The CDR3 extends over 16 amino acids. The CDR3 nucleotides are TGTGCCAGCAGCCCCCGAGGAGGTATCAAAGTCTACGAGCAGTACTTC. This gives the protein CASSPRGGIKVYEQYF.

This chain joins TRBV6-6 and TRBJ1-2, with D tentatively TRBD1 (5 bases). Germline V lookup: CDR1 MNHNY, CDR2 SVGAGI (reference sequence). This CDR3 is 14 amino acids long. Trimming pared 1 base from V and 3 bases from J, leaving 9 bases between. The CDR3 sequence is CASSYLGGDYGYTF. The CDR3 nucleotides read TGTGCCAGCAGTTACTTGGGGGGAGACTATGGCTACACCTTC.

V gene TRBV28 combines with J gene TRBJ2-7; D might be TRBD1 or TRBD2, each matching 5 bases. There are 13 residues in the CDR3. V was shortened by 6 bases and J by 6 bases, with 15 bases between the two germline ends. CDR1 and CDR2 from the germline V gene are MDHEN and SYDVKM. The CDR3 loop reads CASSWKGGGEQYF. CDR3 bases: TGTGCCAGCAGCTGGAAGGGTGGGGGCGAGCAGTACTTC.

The chain recombines TRBV18 with TRBJ2-2; 13 bases are a match to TRBD2. The CDR3 has 17 amino acids. The junction had 8 bases not matched to a gene; V was cut back by 8 bases and J by 2 bases. CDR1 and CDR2 from the germline V gene are KGHSH and LQKENI. The CDR3 sequence is CASQRTSGSINTGELFF. CDR3 sequence (DNA): TGTGCCAGCCAACGGACTAGCGGGAGCATAAACACCGGGGAGCTGTTTTTT.

The chain uses TRBV7-6 and TRBJ2-3; D is perhaps TRBD2 (6 bases). Trimming shortened V by 5 bases and J by 4 bases, and 16 bases separated the two germline ends. CDR1 is SGHVS, CDR2 FNYEAQ, per germline. The CDR3 runs to 15 residues. The CDR3 is CASSPGGPGADTQYF. CDR3 bases: TGTGCCAGCAGCCCCGGGGGACCGGGGGCAGATACGCAGTATTTT.

This clone was seen a handful of times. The rearrangement joins TRBV23-1 to TRBJ2-1, with 10 bases aligning to TRBD2. TRBV23-1 is flagged as an ORF with uncertain function. Losses at the gene ends were 4 bases for V and 4 bases for J; bases not matched to a gene: 4. The CDR3 runs to 15 residues. The CDR3 protein is CASSRKTSGYNEQFF. In DNA, the CDR3 is TGCGCCAGCAGTCGTAAGACTAGCGGGTACAATGAGCAGTTCTTC.

The gene calls are TRBV6-5 and TRBJ2-1, with 8 positions matching TRBD2. The germline V gene has CDR1 MNHEY and CDR2 SVGAGI. J gave up 3 bases and V 7 bases, and 2 bases lay outside the gene matches. The CDR3 is made up of 13 amino acids. CDR3 loop: CASKTSGYNEQFF. The CDR3 coding sequence is TGTGCCAGCAAAACTAGCGGCTACAATGAGCAGTTCTTC.

The CDR3 loop reads CAWSKNTGELFF. CDR3 DNA sequence: TGTGCCTGGAGTAAGAACACCGGGGAGCTGTTTTTT. The chain is built from TRBV30 and TRBJ2-2; D uncertain. The length of the CDR3 is 12 residues. Germline CDR1 reads GTSNPN; CDR2 reads SVGIG (reference sequence). V gave up 2 bases and J gave up 1 base, with 2 bases separating them.

This rearrangement joins TRBV18 to TRBJ2-7, with 8 nucleotides matching TRBD2. The germline gives CDR1 KGHSH, CDR2 LQKENI. V trimming: 3 bases; J trimming: 4 bases; junction bases outside the gene matches: 11. The CDR3 has 16 amino acids. The DNA of the CDR3 is TGTGCCAGCTCACCGGTGAAAGCGGGAGTGGCGTACGAGCAGTACTTC. It is translated as CASSPVKAGVAYEQYF.

The chain joins TRBV23-1 to TRBJ2-7, with D unresolved. TRBV23-1 is placed among ORFs of uncertain function. Trimming shortened V by 0 bases and J by 3 bases, and 9 bases separated the two germline ends. The CDR3 extends over 14 amino acids. CDR3 DNA sequence: TGCGCCAGCAGTCAATCGAGAGAAGACTACGAGCAGTACTTC. Translation: CASSQSREDYEQYF.

The chain is built from TRBV6-1 and TRBJ1-5; 8 bases are shared with TRBD1. Trimming cost V 1 base and J 7 bases; bases outside gene matches: 12. The length of the CDR3 is 17 residues. Germline V lookup: CDR1 MNHNS, CDR2 SASEGT. CDR3 coding DNA: TGTGCCAGCAGTGAAGTCGGGTACAGGGGGACCCGACAGCCCCAGCATTTT. It yields the protein CASSEVGYRGTRQPQHF.

The J gene is TRBJ1-5, the V gene TRBV7-2; D is undetermined. The germline V and J ends were trimmed by 5 bases and 3 bases, with 17 bases remaining between them. CDR3 length: 16 amino acids. CDR1 is SGHTA and CDR2 is FQGNSA in the germline V gene. The CDR3 region is CASSPHMAGANQPQHF. The CDR3 region has the DNA TGTGCCAGCAGCCCCCATATGGCAGGAGCCAATCAGCCCCAGCATTTT.

The V call is TRBV7-2, the J call TRBJ2-1; 7 nucleotides line up with TRBD2. V was pared by 1 base and J by 5 bases, with 11 bases of the junction left unmatched. This CDR3 has 17 amino acids. Germline V gene data show CDR1 as SGHTA and CDR2 as FQGNSA. The CDR3 nucleotides read TGTGCCAGCAGCTTAGTGATCCAGGTAGCGGGTAACAATGAGCAGTTCTTC. Translation gives CASSLVIQVAGNNEQFF. The full variable domain, its missing parts supplied by reference TRBV7-2 and TRBJ2-1, is GAGVSQSPSNKVTEKGKDVELRCDPISGHTALYWYRQSLGQGLEFLIYFQGNSAPDKSGLPSDRFSAERTGGSVSTLTIQRTQQEDSAVYLCASSLVIQVAGNNEQFFGPGTRLTVL.

The rearrangement uses TRBV7-9 and TRBJ2-7, with 10 nucleotides matching TRBD2. The germline CDR1 and CDR2 sequences are SEHNR and FQNEAQ (reference sequence). The V segment lost 7 bases and the J segment 6 bases; nucleotides outside the gene matches: 9. The CDR3 has 14 amino acids. In DNA, the CDR3 is TGTGCCAGCACCTCAAGCGGGAGGGCCTTCGAGCAGTACTTC. It encodes CASTSSGRAFEQYF.

V and J are TRBV2 and TRBJ2-7; no definite D call. V gave up 4 bases and J gave up 5 bases, with 6 bases separating them. This CDR3 is 11 amino acids long. Looked up from germline, CDR1 is SNHLY and CDR2 is FYNNEI. DNA of the CDR3: TGTGCCAGCAGTGCCTTGGACGAGCAGTACTTC. This translates into CASSALDEQYF.

This chain uses TRBV6-5 with TRBJ1-6; 8 bases agree with TRBD1. Germline V gene sequence: CDR1 MNHEY, CDR2 SVGAGI. The junction had 1 base not matched to a gene; V was cut back by 5 bases and J by 7 bases. The CDR3 covers 13 residues. The CDR3 DNA is TGTGCCAGCAGTCCAGGGGGCAATTCACCCCTCCACTTT. It is translated as CASSPGGNSPLHF.

J is TRBJ2-6 and V is TRBV30, with 7 bases lining up with TRBD1. Germline V gives CDR1 GTSNPN, CDR2 SVGIG (reference sequence). V shed 8 bases and J 1 base; nucleotides not matched to a gene: 11. The CDR3 runs 16 residues. CDR3 sequence reads: CAAKTGILSGANVLTF. The CDR3 bases are TGTGCCGCGAAGACAGGGATTTTATCTGGGGCCAACGTCCTGACTTTC.

The chain couples TRBV29-1 to TRBJ2-5, with 7 bases fitting TRBD1. The length of the CDR3 is 12 residues. Germline V gene data show CDR1 as SQVTM and CDR2 as ANQGSEA. J gave up 1 base and V 7 bases, and 3 bases lay outside the gene matches. In DNA, the CDR3 is TGCAGCGGCGGACAGGCCCAAGAGACCCAGTACTTC. This encodes CSGGQAQETQYF.

The chain joins TRBV7-2 to TRBJ2-1, with a tentative D call TRBD1 (7 bases). The CDR3 is made up of 15 amino acids. V dropped 5 bases and J dropped 11 bases, with 22 bases sitting between them. The germline V gene encodes CDR1 SGHTA and CDR2 FQGNSA. This chain's CDR3 is CASSTGGNSGGKQFF. CDR3 DNA: TGTGCCAGCAGCACCGGGGGCAACTCAGGGGGAAAGCAGTTCTTC.

This clone was recorded once. The V call is TRBV28, the J call TRBJ1-1, with D uncertain. Germline CDR1 reads MDHEN; CDR2 reads SYDVKM. The CDR3 runs 16 residues. The germline V and J ends were trimmed by 5 bases and 0 bases, with 16 bases remaining between them. As DNA, the CDR3 is TGTGCCAGCAGTCTGGCGACCGCCCGGGTGAACACTGAAGCTTTCTTT. Translating it yields CASSLATARVNTEAFF.

This chain links TRBV4-2 with TRBJ2-3, with D maybe TRBD2 (5 bases). The CDR3 loop spans 16 amino acids. CDR1 LGHNA and CDR2 YNFKEQ come from the germline V gene. Trimming removed 1 base from V and 4 bases from J, with 15 bases in between. The chain's CDR3 is CASSQGHREESDTQYF. Written as DNA, the CDR3 is TGTGCCAGCAGCCAAGGTCATCGGGAAGAGTCAGATACGCAGTATTTT.

The chain joins TRBV15 to TRBJ1-6; 7 bases agree with TRBD1. The CDR3 extends over 15 amino acids. The germline CDR1 and CDR2 sequences are LNHNV and YYDKDF (reference sequence). Trimming removed 0 bases from V and 9 bases from J; junction bases left unmatched: 5. The CDR3 reads CATSREGGVSSPLHF. CDR3 nucleotide sequence: TGTGCCACCAGCAGAGAAGGGGGCGTGAGTTCACCCCTCCACTTT.

The gene calls are TRBV28 and TRBJ1-5; possible D gene TRBD1, 5 bases. CDR1 and CDR2 (germline): MDHEN, SYDVKM. The V end was cut by 10 bases, the J end by 2 bases, with 15 bases between. The CDR3 loop spans 14 amino acids. The CDR3 sequence: CATMGWGGNQPQHF. CDR3 coding DNA: TGTGCCACCATGGGTTGGGGCGGCAATCAGCCCCAGCATTTT.

The J gene is TRBJ1-3, the V gene TRBV11-3; D not resolved. Trimming removed 5 bases from V and 0 bases from J, with 14 bases in between. The germline V gene has CDR1 SGHNT and CDR2 YENEEA. This CDR3 comprises 16 residues. CDR3 in amino acids: CASSIPGPSSGNTIYF. The CDR3 DNA follows: TGTGCCAGCAGCATTCCCGGACCCAGCTCTGGAAACACCATATATTTT.

The V gene is TRBV6-5, the J gene TRBJ1-2, with D possibly TRBD1 on 5 matching bases. The CDR3 spans 14 residues. With 5 bases removed from V and 6 bases from J, the gap between germline ends came to 16 bases. The germline gives CDR1 MNHEY, CDR2 SVGAGI. The CDR3 loop reads CASSPGTALNGYTF. CDR3 nucleotides: TGTGCCAGCAGTCCCGGGACGGCTCTAAATGGCTACACCTTC.

J is TRBJ2-7 and V is TRBV6-6; D uncertain. Germline CDR1 reads MNHNY; CDR2 reads SVGAGI (reference sequence). The CDR3 has 13 residues. The V gene lost 7 bases and the J gene lost 3 bases, with 13 bases spanning the gap. The chain's CDR3 is CASKREVGYEQYF. CDR3 in DNA: TGTGCCAGCAAGCGAGAGGTGGGCTACGAGCAGTACTTC.

This chain links TRBV28 with TRBJ1-1; D not resolved. V dropped 2 bases and J dropped 7 bases, with 5 bases sitting between them. CDR1 and CDR2 (germline): MDHEN, SYDVKM. The CDR3 is 11 residues long. The DNA for the CDR3 is TGTGCCAGCAGTTTAGGGGTTGAAGCTTTCTTT. Its translation: CASSLGVEAFF.

This clone was counted a few times. In nucleotides, the CDR3 is TGTGCCAGCACGCCTAGCGGGAGGGCGAACACCGGGGAGCTGTTTTTT. This encodes CASTPSGRANTGELFF. This chain joins TRBV9 and TRBJ2-2, with 12 bases that match TRBD2. The CDR3 is 16 residues long. CDR1 SGDLS and CDR2 YYNGEE come from the germline V gene. V trimming: 6 bases; J trimming: 0 bases; junction bases outside the gene matches: 3. The complete variable domain, with remaining parts taken from reference TRBV9 and TRBJ2-2, reads DSGVTQTPKHLITATGQRVTLRCSPRSGDLSVYWYQQSLDQGLQFLIQYYNGEERAKGNILERFSAQQFPDLHSELNLSSLELGDSALYFCASTPSGRANTGELFFGEGSRLTVL.